This T cell receptor (beta chain) was captured in a study of T cell repertoires in cytomegalovirus infection. Turning to the study itself: From public TCR beta signatures came an indication of both CMV infection and matching HLA type.

TCRdb recomputed calls from the reads with MiXCR, one row per CDR3 protein. The data contain some 97,000 distinct CDR3 sequences, about 25% of them singletons. The CDR3 consists of 15 residues. The V end was cut by 3 bases, the J end by 1 base, with 16 bases between. Germline V gives CDR1 DFQATT, CDR2 SNEGSKA (reference sequence). Study results and caveats: The study identified carriers of CMV plus the relevant HLA from cumulative public TCR beta family frequency. In two of eight donors, the top clonotype was HLA-C-restricted CMV-specific.

With regard to this clonotype: Its target is not known.

This clonotype was obtained from a human donor in good health (CMV status not recorded). Some clones in this sample may be carry-over from other donors' samples. This rearrangement joins TRBV20-1 to TRBJ2-7, with D possibly being TRBD2 (6 bases). Input material: CD8+ T cells from PBMCs. The CDR3 is CSASRGMGSSYEQYF. CDR3 sequence (DNA): TGCAGTGCTAGTCGGGGGATGGGGTCGTCCTACGAGCAGTACTTC.